Following are 24 T cell receptor beta chains from one sample sequenced in a study of blood T cells in healthy people across ages. A J-beta primer mix and a sample-barcoded 5' primer were used in a second PCR of roughly 6 to 11 cycles. TCRdb recomputed calls from the 5' RACE reads with MiXCR, one row per CDR3 protein. Counted here are 650,000 to 1,000,000 distinct CDR3 sequences, about half occurring once; the ten biggest clones make up around 18%. Sequenced input: blood. The receptors derive from a man of 80 years or more in good health.

For the CDR3, the DNA is TGTGCCAGCAGAAAGGAAGGGAACACTGAAGCTTTCTTT. Residues: CASRKEGNTEAFF. The V call is TRBV27, the J call TRBJ1-1; D remains unclear. V shed 6 bases and J shed 1 base, with 9 bases lying between them. CDR1 MNHEY and CDR2 SMNVEV come from the germline V gene (reference sequence). This CDR3 spans 13 amino acids.

J is TRBJ2-5 and V is TRBV20-1; D may be TRBD2 (5 bases). The DNA end is more similar to TRBJ2-7, so the J call may be wrong. CDR3 length: 13 amino acids. CDR1 and CDR2 (germline): DFQATT, SNEGSKA (reference sequence). This CDR3 is CSASGKLGDEQYF. For the CDR3, the DNA is TGCAGTGCTAGCGGGAAATTGGGCGACGAGCAGTACTTC.

The chain couples TRBV4-2 to TRBJ2-7; possible D gene TRBD1, 5 bases. Germline assignment: CDR1 LGHNA and CDR2 YNFKEQ. The CDR3 length is 15 residues. V was shortened by 6 bases and J by 0 bases, with 15 bases between the two germline ends. CDR3 residues: CASRRSEDNSYEQYF. DNA for the CDR3: TGTGCCAGCAGACGATCAGAGGACAACTCCTACGAGCAGTACTTC.

This chain links TRBV2 with TRBJ2-5; D remains unclear. V was clipped by 2 bases and J by 2 bases, with 12 bases between them. The CDR3 loop spans 15 amino acids. Germline V CDR1 and CDR2: SNHLY, FYNNEI. The CDR3 region has the DNA TGTGCCAGCAGTGAAATGGTCAGAGAACAAGAGACCCAGTACTTC. Its protein product is CASSEMVREQETQYF. The full variable domain, with the rest looked up from reference TRBV2 and TRBJ2-5, is EPEVTQTPSHQVTQMGQEVILRCVPISNHLYFYWYRQILGQKVEFLVSFYNNEISEKSEIFDDQFSVERPDGSNFTLKIRSTKLEDSAMYFCASSEMVREQETQYFGPGTRLLVL.

This clonotype came up a few times. This rearrangement joins TRBV5-1 to TRBJ2-1; 11 bases map to TRBD2. V gave up 5 bases and J gave up 4 bases; unmatched junction bases: 2. The CDR3 has 14 amino acids. CDR1 and CDR2 (germline): SGHRS, YFSETQ. The CDR3 nucleotides read TGCGCCAGCAGGACTAGCGGGGCTTACAATGAGCAGTTCTTC. This encodes CASRTSGAYNEQFF.

V is TRBV12-3 or TRBV12-4 and J is TRBJ2-1, with a possible D match to TRBD2 (6 bases). With 6 bases removed from V and 7 bases from J, the gap between germline ends came to 13 bases. This CDR3 comprises 13 residues. The CDR3 loop is CASSHGGPNEQFF. The CDR3, as DNA: TGTGCCAGCAGCCACGGAGGGCCGAATGAGCAGTTCTTC.

The chain couples TRBV27 to TRBJ2-1, with 9 bases fitting TRBD2. The CDR3 is 18 residues long. Germline V gene sequence: CDR1 MNHEY, CDR2 SMNVEV (reference sequence). V lost 5 bases and J lost 4; bases outside the gene matches: 15. The CDR3: CASSPRVSGGSGYNEQFF. In DNA, the CDR3 is TGTGCCAGCAGTCCTCGGGTTAGCGGGGGTAGCGGTTACAATGAGCAGTTCTTC.

The chain is built from TRBV28 and TRBJ1-5; unclear D gene. CDR3 length: 12 residues. Trimming took off 2 bases at V and 7 bases at J, with 6 bases between the two ends. Per the germline V gene, CDR1 is MDHEN and CDR2 is SYDVKM. The CDR3 is CASSLNGQPQHF. The CDR3 DNA follows: TGTGCCAGCAGTTTAAACGGGCAGCCCCAGCATTTT. Looking up the rest from reference TRBV28 and TRBJ1-5 gives the full variable domain: DVKVTQSSRYLVKRTGEKVFLECVQDMDHENMFWYRQDPGLGLRLIYFSYDVKMKEKGDIPEGYSVSREKKERFSLILESASTNQTSMYLCASSLNGQPQHFGDGTRLSIL.

This clonotype has a count of ten or more. The CDR3 reads CASSPSPTTDTQYF. CDR3 bases: TGTGCCAGCAGCCCCTCTCCGACCACAGATACGCAGTATTTT. J is TRBJ2-3 and V is TRBV7-7; D gene uncertain. V was cut by 5 bases and J by 2 bases, with 11 bases left in between. In germline, CDR1 is SSHAT, CDR2 FNYEAQ (reference sequence). There are 14 residues in the CDR3.

This clonotype showed up many times. The chain employs TRBV2 and TRBJ2-5, with 12 bases fitting TRBD2. V was pared by 8 bases and J by 2 bases, with 15 bases of the junction left unmatched. The CDR3 runs to 18 residues. CDR1 and CDR2 from the germline V gene are SNHLY and FYNNEI. CDR3 residues: CASFGTATSGRPQETQYF. The CDR3 region has the DNA TGTGCCAGCTTTGGGACAGCCACTAGCGGGAGGCCACAAGAGACCCAGTACTTC. The full variable domain, its missing parts supplied by reference TRBV2 and TRBJ2-5, is EPEVTQTPSHQVTQMGQEVILRCVPISNHLYFYWYRQILGQKVEFLVSFYNNEISEKSEIFDDQFSVERPDGSNFTLKIRSTKLEDSAMYFCASFGTATSGRPQETQYFGPGTRLLVL.

In nucleotides, the CDR3 is TGCAGCGTTGCAATGGTTGGCACTGAAGCTTTCTTT. This codes for CSVAMVGTEAFF. This chain connects TRBV29-1 to TRBJ1-1; D uncertain. Looked up from germline, CDR1 is SQVTM and CDR2 is ANQGSEA. The length of the CDR3 is 12 residues. V was trimmed by 4 bases and J by 4 bases, leaving 10 bases between them.

The chain links TRBV28 to TRBJ2-1; 9 positions agree with TRBD1. CDR3 size: 14 residues. With V trimmed by 5 bases and J by 6 bases, 5 bases remained unmatched. From germline, CDR1 is MDHEN and CDR2 SYDVKM. CDR3 coding DNA: TGTGCCAGCAGTGCACGGGGACAGGGCAATGAGCAGTTCTTC. Translation gives CASSARGQGNEQFF.

Remarks on this clonotype: Just one base apart from a much larger clone, this may be a read error. The chain employs TRBV4-3 and TRBJ2-3; D is ambiguous. Germline V gene sequence: CDR1 LGHNA, CDR2 YSLEER. There are 14 residues in the CDR3. Trimming took 3 bases from V and 2 from J, leaving 9 bases between them. The CDR3 loop reads CASSHDTNTDTQYF. Written as DNA, the CDR3 is TGCGCCAGCAGCCATGATACTAACACAGATACGCAGTATTTT.

The chain carries TRBV12-3 or TRBV12-4 and TRBJ1-1, with D perhaps TRBD1 (5 bases). V was cut by 3 bases and J by 7 bases, with 18 bases left in between. The CDR3 has 15 residues. This CDR3 reads CASSFGGARPVEAFF. The DNA of the CDR3 is TGTGCCAGCAGTTTTGGAGGGGCCCGGCCGGTTGAAGCTTTCTTT.

J is TRBJ1-1 and V is TRBV7-3; possible D gene TRBD1, 5 bases. V was shortened by 1 base and J by 5 bases, with 11 bases between the two germline ends. Germline CDR1 reads SGHTA; CDR2 reads FQGTGA. This CDR3 comprises 14 residues. The CDR3 DNA reads TGTGCCAGCAGCTTAAGCAGGGATGGAACTGAAGCTTTCTTT. Its protein is CASSLSRDGTEAFF.

This chain connects TRBV5-1 to TRBJ2-7; 9 nucleotides agree with TRBD1. This CDR3 spans 17 amino acids. The J segment lost 4 bases and the V segment lost 4 bases, leaving 15 bases of the junction unmatched. Germline V lookup: CDR1 SGHRS, CDR2 YFSETQ. The CDR3 sequence: CASSAQLPGQGTYEQYF. For the CDR3, the DNA is TGCGCCAGCAGCGCGCAGCTTCCGGGACAGGGTACTTACGAGCAGTACTTC.

The chain couples TRBV29-1 to TRBJ1-5; the D gene is possibly TRBD1 (6 bases). The CDR3 runs 14 residues. The germline CDR1 and CDR2 sequences are SQVTM and ANQGSEA. Trimming shortened V by 4 bases and J by 5 bases, and 15 bases separated the two germline ends. The CDR3 coding sequence is TGCAGCGTTGGGGGCAGGGGATATGATCAGCCCCAGCATTTT. Encoded protein: CSVGGRGYDQPQHF.

CDR3 bases: TGTGCCAGCAGCAGATACAGGGGGTCTAATGAAAAACTGTTTTTT. It specifies CASSRYRGSNEKLFF. The chain carries TRBV7-2 and TRBJ1-4; 8 bases agree with TRBD1. The germline CDR1 and CDR2 sequences are SGHTA and FQGNSA. Losses at the gene ends were 5 bases for V and 3 bases for J; bases not matched to a gene: 5. The CDR3 spans 15 residues.

This clonotype occurred a few times. The CDR3 loop reads CASSDGEGYGYTF. For the CDR3, the DNA is TGCGCCAGCAGTGACGGGGAAGGCTATGGCTACACCTTC. This chain uses TRBV10-2 with TRBJ1-2; D is undetermined. The V and J ends lost 3 bases and 4 bases respectively, with 9 bases between them. Per the germline V gene, CDR1 is WSHSY and CDR2 is SAAADI. The CDR3 runs 13 residues.

This clonotype has more than one count but fewer than ten. This chain links TRBV6-5 with TRBJ2-1; tentative D call: TRBD2 (6 bases). The V end lost 2 bases, the J end lost 3 bases, and 8 bases lay between the germline ends. The CDR3 contains 14 residues. Germline loops: CDR1 MNHEY, CDR2 SVGAGI. The CDR3 region has the DNA TGTGCCAGCAGTTACCGGCGGGACTACAATGAGCAGTTCTTC. It translates to CASSYRRDYNEQFF.

Note on this clonotype: Possible read error: a much larger clone is one base away. The rearrangement joins TRBV20-1 to TRBJ2-7; no definite D call. The CDR3 loop spans 14 amino acids. Trimming removed 3 bases at V and 4 bases at J, with 16 bases between. CDR1 and CDR2 (germline): DFQATT, SNEGSKA (reference sequence). The DNA of the CDR3 is TGCAGTGCTAGGGATGTTCTTGCCGGGTACGAGCAGTACTTC. Its protein is CSARDVLAGYEQYF.

The chain carries TRBV18 and TRBJ2-5; possible D gene TRBD1, 5 bases. The V gene lost 4 bases and the J gene lost 1 base, with 10 bases spanning the gap. From germline, CDR1 is KGHSH and CDR2 LQKENI. The CDR3 is made up of 14 amino acids. CDR3 sequence reads: CASSRQFLQETQYF. The CDR3 DNA follows: TGTGCCAGCTCACGACAGTTTCTCCAAGAGACCCAGTACTTC.

The chain carries TRBV4-3 and TRBJ1-4; 8 bases fit TRBD1. The CDR3 covers 15 residues. Looked up from germline, CDR1 is LGHNA and CDR2 is YSLEER. V lost 3 bases and J lost 7; bases outside the gene matches: 7. The DNA for the CDR3 is TGCGCCAGCAGCCACTCGACAGGGGTGGTTGAAAAACTGTTTTTT. Protein sequence: CASSHSTGVVEKLFF.

The V and J genes are TRBV20-1 and TRBJ2-7, with unresolved D. The J call may not be correct, given that the DNA end is closer to TRBJ2-5. Germline assignment: CDR1 DFQATT and CDR2 SNEGSKA (reference sequence). CDR3 length: 14 residues. The DNA of the CDR3 is TGCAGTGCAGCCGTGGTAGGGTTAAAAGAGACCCAGTACTTC. It yields the protein CSAAVVGLKETQYF.